A single sample gave rise to the 25 T cell receptor beta chains below, sequenced in a study of OX40 agonist ivuxolimab in advanced cancers. TCRdb's copy holds only in-frame clones and misses some; the assay was immunoSEQ multiplex PCR. The sample carries fewer than 45,000 clones, around 84% recorded once. Sequenced here: CD4+ or CD8+ T cells sorted from blood, sampled in a trial of the OX40 agonist ivuxolimab. Receptors were obtained from an adult with an advanced solid tumor such as melanoma, head and neck, liver or kidney cancer.

The V gene is TRBV6-1, the J gene TRBJ1-5; 7 nucleotides align to TRBD1. The V segment lost 2 bases and the J segment 5 bases; nucleotides outside the gene matches: 3. This CDR3 is 14 amino acids long. Germline V gene data show CDR1 as MNHNS and CDR2 as SASEGT. DNA for the CDR3: TGTGCCAGCAGTGAAATACAGGGGTATCAGCCCCAGCATTTT. Translating gives CASSEIQGYQPQHF.

The rearrangement links TRBV4-1 to TRBJ2-7, with no clear D. This CDR3 has 15 amino acids. Germline CDR1 MGHRA, CDR2 YSYEKL. V was pared by 0 bases and J by 3 bases, with 12 bases between. The CDR3 spells CASSQEPDGYYEQYF. CDR3 DNA: TGCGCCAGCAGCCAAGAACCGGATGGGTACTACGAGCAGTACTTC.

The chain is built from TRBV5-5 and TRBJ2-7, with D hard to call. The CDR3 runs to 11 residues. Germline V CDR1 and CDR2: SGHKS, YYEKEE (reference sequence). V was pared by 0 bases and J by 6 bases, with 4 bases between. DNA of the CDR3: TGTGCCAGCAGCTTGGCCGTCGAGCAGTACTTC. It yields the protein CASSLAVEQYF.

This clone was picked up one time. V gene TRBV9 combines with J gene TRBJ2-7, with 7 nucleotides matching TRBD1. The germline V gene has CDR1 SGDLS and CDR2 YYNGEE. The V gene end was trimmed by 4 bases and the J gene end by 3 bases; junction bases not matched to a gene: 16. This CDR3 spans 17 amino acids. CDR3 DNA sequence: TGTGCCAGCAGCCACCATACCCAACAGGGGCCAATCTACGAGCAGTACTTC. This gives the protein CASSHHTQQGPIYEQYF.

CDR3: CASSQARGIGYGYTF. The CDR3, as DNA: TGTGCCAGCAGCCAAGCCAGGGGAATCGGCTATGGCTACACCTTC. The chain combines TRBV14 with TRBJ1-2; D might be TRBD1 (6 bases). CDR1 is SGHDN, CDR2 FVKESK, per germline. This CDR3 comprises 15 residues. Trimming took off 1 base at V and 4 bases at J, with 13 bases between the two ends.

The genes are TRBV7-3 and TRBJ2-1; TRBD2 is a possible D gene (5 bases). Trimming left V 6 bases short and J 6 bases short, with 12 bases between. The germline CDR1 and CDR2 sequences are SGHTA and FQGTGA. The CDR3 has 13 amino acids. The CDR3 DNA is TGTGCCAGCAGATCATCTAGCCCCAATGAGCAGTTCTTC. This translates into CASRSSSPNEQFF. The full variable domain, its missing parts supplied by reference TRBV7-3 and TRBJ2-1, is GAGVSQTPSNKVTEKGKYVELRCDPISGHTALYWYRQSLGQGPEFLIYFQGTGAADDSGLPNDRFFAVRPEGSVSTLKIQRTERGDSAVYLCASRSSSPNEQFFGPGTRLTVL.

The genes are TRBV19 and TRBJ1-6; 9 nucleotides align to TRBD1. The length of the CDR3 is 15 residues. V trimming: 6 bases; J trimming: 9 bases; junction bases outside the gene matches: 9. CDR1 and CDR2 from the germline V gene are LNHDA and SQIVND (reference sequence). The CDR3 DNA follows: TGTGCCAGTAGGTCCTATGGGACAGGGACTTCACCCCTCCACTTT. Translating it yields CASRSYGTGTSPLHF.

The V gene is TRBV5-1, the J gene TRBJ1-1; D is perhaps TRBD1 (5 bases). This CDR3 spans 17 amino acids. Per germline, CDR1 SGHRS and CDR2 YFSETQ. Trimming took 5 bases from V and 4 from J, leaving 24 bases between them. The CDR3 loop is CASRKDISGFESTEAFF. The CDR3 coding sequence is TGCGCCAGCAGGAAGGACATATCGGGCTTTGAAAGCACTGAAGCTTTCTTT.

The rearrangement joins TRBV9 to TRBJ2-2, with a tentative D call TRBD1 (8 bases). The germline gives CDR1 SGDLS, CDR2 YYNGEE. CDR3 size: 17 residues. V shed 4 bases and J shed 2 bases, with 18 bases lying between them. The CDR3 DNA reads TGTGCCAGCAGCCCCCAGGGGGCGGGGGCCAACACCGGGGAGCTGTTTTTT. Protein: CASSPQGAGANTGELFF.

V is TRBV7-3 and J is TRBJ2-1; 9 positions agree with TRBD2. The CDR3 loop spans 16 amino acids. The germline V gene encodes CDR1 SGHTA and CDR2 FQGTGA. V trimming: 0 bases; J trimming: 5 bases; junction bases outside the gene matches: 5. CDR3 coding DNA: TGTGCCAGCAGCTTAACGCCAGCTAGCGGGAACAATGAGCAGTTCTTC. Its protein is CASSLTPASGNNEQFF. The variable domain in full, completed from reference TRBV7-3 and TRBJ2-1, reads GAGVSQTPSNKVTEKGKYVELRCDPISGHTALYWYRQSLGQGPEFLIYFQGTGAADDSGLPNDRFFAVRPEGSVSTLKIQRTERGDSAVYLCASSLTPASGNNEQFFGPGTRLTVL.

V and J are TRBV5-1 and TRBJ1-4; 7 nucleotides match TRBD1. V trimming: 4 bases; J trimming: 0 bases; junction bases outside the gene matches: 3. This CDR3 region has 15 residues. Germline V lookup: CDR1 SGHRS, CDR2 YFSETQ. CDR3 nucleotide sequence: TGCGCCAGCAGCACCGGACAGGCAACTAATGAAAAACTGTTTTTT. As protein: CASSTGQATNEKLFF.

The sample holds a few counts of this clone. The rearrangement joins TRBV27 to TRBJ1-5; D is possibly TRBD1 (5 bases). Germline CDR1 MNHEY, CDR2 SMNVEV (reference sequence). The V gene lost 0 bases and the J gene lost 3 bases, with 6 bases spanning the gap. The CDR3 length is 14 residues. This CDR3 is CASSLSGVNQPQHF. The CDR3 coding sequence is TGTGCCAGCAGTTTATCAGGGGTCAATCAGCCCCAGCATTTT.

This rearrangement joins TRBV9 to TRBJ1-5, with D unclear. Trimming took 0 bases from V and 1 from J, leaving 2 bases between them. The CDR3 totals 13 residues. Germline CDR1 SGDLS, CDR2 YYNGEE. This CDR3 reads CASSVASNQPQHF. The CDR3 bases are TGTGCCAGCAGCGTAGCGAGCAATCAGCCCCAGCATTTT. The full variable domain, completed using reference TRBV9 and TRBJ1-5, is DSGVTQTPKHLITATGQRVTLRCSPRSGDLSVYWYQQSLDQGLQFLIQYYNGEERAKGNILERFSAQQFPDLHSELNLSSLELGDSALYFCASSVASNQPQHFGDGTRLSIL.

The chain is built from TRBV7-9 and TRBJ2-5, with 14 bases fitting TRBD2. The V segment lost 5 bases and the J segment 8 bases; nucleotides outside the gene matches: 10. This CDR3 is built from 16 residues. From germline, CDR1 is SEHNR and CDR2 FQNEAQ (reference sequence). The chain's CDR3 is CASSTSGLAGVATQYF. As DNA, the CDR3 is TGTGCCAGCAGCACTTCGGGACTAGCGGGGGTCGCTACCCAGTACTTC.

The chain combines TRBV9 with TRBJ1-5; 9 bases match TRBD1. CDR1 is SGDLS, CDR2 YYNGEE, per germline. This CDR3 region has 15 residues. The V gene end was trimmed by 3 bases and the J gene end by 4 bases; junction bases not matched to a gene: 5. CDR3: CASSERTGENQPQHF. The CDR3 DNA reads TGTGCCAGCAGCGAAAGGACAGGGGAGAATCAGCCCCAGCATTTT. The full variable domain, rest sourced from reference TRBV9 and TRBJ1-5, is DSGVTQTPKHLITATGQRVTLRCSPRSGDLSVYWYQQSLDQGLQFLIQYYNGEERAKGNILERFSAQQFPDLHSELNLSSLELGDSALYFCASSERTGENQPQHFGDGTRLSIL.

This chain links TRBV5-1 with TRBJ2-2; D is perhaps TRBD2 (5 bases). Trimming shortened V by 2 bases and J by 4 bases, and 15 bases separated the two germline ends. Germline CDR1 is SGHRS and CDR2 is YFSETQ. The CDR3 sequence is 16 residues long. In nucleotides, the CDR3 is TGCGCCAGCAGCTTTGAGGGCACCTGGGGCACCGGGGAGCTGTTTTTT. This encodes CASSFEGTWGTGELFF.

The chain is built from TRBV6-6 and TRBJ1-1, with TRBD1 matching 8 bases. Germline assignment: CDR1 MNHNY and CDR2 SVGAGI (reference sequence). The CDR3 totals 15 residues. V was clipped by 5 bases and J by 1 base; unmatched bases: 6. The CDR3 DNA is TGTGCCAGCAGTGAGACAGGGGCGGCGAACACTGAAGCTTTCTTT. This translates into CASSETGAANTEAFF.

V is TRBV5-5 and J is TRBJ2-5; D not resolved. Per the germline V gene, CDR1 is SGHKS and CDR2 is YYEKEE (reference sequence). Trimming took 2 bases from V and 3 from J, leaving 8 bases between them. The CDR3 loop spans 13 amino acids. The DNA for the CDR3 is TGTGCCAGCAGCTTAGTAGTTAAAGAGACCCAGTACTTC. Amino acids: CASSLVVKETQYF.

The chain employs TRBV25-1 and TRBJ2-3; D gene unclear. CDR1 and CDR2 from the germline V gene are MGHDK and SYGVNS. V was clipped by 4 bases and J by 8 bases, with 10 bases between them. The CDR3 covers 12 residues. CDR3 region: CASSGGSGTQYF. In DNA, the CDR3 is TGTGCCAGCAGTGGGGGTTCCGGTACGCAGTATTTT.

V is TRBV6-5 and J is TRBJ2-7, with TRBD2 matching 9 bases. This CDR3 is 16 amino acids long. Germline assignment: CDR1 MNHEY and CDR2 SVGAGI. Losses at the gene ends were 0 bases for V and 7 bases for J; bases not matched to a gene: 10. The CDR3 nucleotides are TGTGCCAGCAGTTACTCGAAGGAGCGGGGGGTTTTTGAGCAGTACTTC. Translating it yields CASSYSKERGVFEQYF.

V and J are TRBV6-1 and TRBJ2-3, with unresolved D. The CDR3 covers 14 residues. Trimming pared 0 bases from V and 3 bases from J, leaving 7 bases between. The germline gives CDR1 MNHNS, CDR2 SASEGT. The CDR3 here is CASSEARVTDTQYF. For the CDR3, the DNA is TGTGCCAGCAGTGAAGCGCGTGTGACAGATACGCAGTATTTT.

The rearrangement uses TRBV15 and TRBJ2-7, with a possible D match to TRBD2 (5 bases). The CDR3 sequence is 16 residues long. Trimming removed 0 bases from V and 0 bases from J, with 12 bases in between. Germline loops: CDR1 LNHNV, CDR2 YYDKDF (reference sequence). CDR3: CATSRDRSGISYEQYF. Here the CDR3 DNA reads TGTGCCACCAGCAGAGATCGGTCCGGGATCTCCTACGAGCAGTACTTC. The full variable domain, with the rest looked up from reference TRBV15 and TRBJ2-7, is DAMVIQNPRYQVTQFGKPVTLSCSQTLNHNVMYWYQQKSSQAPKLLFHYYDKDFNNEADTPDNFQSRRPNTSFCFLDIRSPGLGDTAMYLCATSRDRSGISYEQYFGPGTRLTVT.

This clone is categorized as medium-sized. V and J are TRBV27 and TRBJ1-2; D possibly corresponds to TRBD1 (5 bases). Trimming took 7 bases from V and 3 from J, leaving 9 bases between them. CDR1 is MNHEY and CDR2 is SMNVEV in the germline V gene (reference sequence). The CDR3 is 12 residues long. CDR3 sequence reads: CASKGEDYGYTF. The CDR3 nucleotides read TGTGCCAGCAAAGGGGAGGACTATGGCTACACCTTC.

This clone was found a few times. The rearrangement links TRBV28 to TRBJ1-1; D is unresolved. The CDR3 is 12 amino acids. V lost 3 bases, J lost 10 bases, and 12 bases lay in between. Germline CDR1 and CDR2: MDHEN and SYDVKM. The CDR3 DNA reads TGTGCCAGCAGTTTTGACCAGTCCACAGCTTTCTTT. Translation gives CASSFDQSTAFF.

In regard to this clone: The junction departs from the called germline gene at one end, perhaps through a read error. The chain links TRBV5-6 to TRBJ2-2; 16 nucleotides match TRBD2. This CDR3 is 16 amino acids long. Germline CDR1 is SGHDT and CDR2 is YYEEEE. The CDR3 DNA follows: TGTGCCAACAGCTTCGGGACTAGCGGGAGGGCCGGGGAGCTGTTTTTT. Its protein product is CANSFGTSGRAGELFF.